This TCR beta chain was sequenced during a study of read filtering for tumor transcriptome and immune sequencing. About the study: Revised staging placed fewer than ten patients in R-ISS I, approximately 16 in II, 7 in III.

From approximately 430 ng of RNA, a library with molecular barcoded alpha/delta and beta/gamma adaptors was made. Via MiXCR, TCRdb re-called the reads, giving one row per CDR3 protein. The sample lists 20,000 or so distinct CDR3 sequences; 22% were seen once. This clonotype appeared a single time. Its matching antigen is unknown. This could be a read error, since a much larger clone is one nucleotide away. This CDR3 region has 14 residues. The V gene's germline CDR1 is MGHRA and CDR2 YSYEKL. The study, taken as a whole, reports: Single-read clonotypes: roughly 81% of IR-seq clonotypes (around 3.4% of reads), more than 70% of RNA-seq clonotypes (nearly 45% of reads). Even smaller IR-seq throughput identified most shared clonotypes.

This chain links TRBV4-1 with TRBJ2-7; D gene unclear. Sequences were obtained from a population of CD138-negative cells sorted from bone marrow. The TCR comes from a donor aged 40 or older with multiple myeloma. The CDR3 loop is CASGHDGTVYEQYF. The CDR3 nucleotides are TGCGCCAGCGGCCATGACGGCACAGTCTACGAGCAGTACTTC.